One and the same sample provided the 29 T cell receptor beta chains below, sequenced in a study of blood T cell repertoires in COVID-19. This table comes from immunoSEQ multiplex PCR, and its TCRdb copy is limited to in-frame clones, with some not included. The data contain approximately 80,000 clones, over 75% of them singletons. Sequenced: peripheral blood. These receptors were taken from a woman between 70 and 85 years old with acute or convalescent COVID-19.

The J gene is TRBJ1-4, the V gene TRBV27, with unresolved D. Germline V gives CDR1 MNHEY, CDR2 SMNVEV (reference sequence). Trimming cost V 3 bases and J 7 bases, with 9 bases left between them. The CDR3 covers 13 residues. The CDR3 here is CASSFLGLEKLFF. In nucleotides, the CDR3 is TGTGCCAGCAGTTTCCTTGGGCTTGAAAAACTGTTTTTT.

Only a few counts were recorded for this clone. This chain uses TRBV5-1 with TRBJ1-4; D is uncertain. Per germline, CDR1 SGHRS and CDR2 YFSETQ. The CDR3 has 15 residues. The ends were cut back, 4 bases at V and 1 base at J, with 11 bases in the middle. The CDR3 here is CASSPYPGTNEKLFF. The CDR3, as DNA: TGCGCCAGCAGCCCGTATCCGGGAACTAATGAAAAACTGTTTTTT.

The chain links TRBV10-3 to TRBJ1-2; 9 bases map to TRBD1. V trimming: 6 bases; J trimming: 4 bases; junction bases outside the gene matches: 3. The CDR3 consists of 13 residues. Germline V CDR1 and CDR2: ENHRY, SYGVKD. CDR3 amino acids: CAISLQGAYGYTF. The CDR3 nucleotides are TGTGCCATCAGCCTACAGGGGGCCTATGGCTACACCTTC.

This chain connects TRBV6-5 to TRBJ1-1; D is ambiguous. The germline V gene has CDR1 MNHEY and CDR2 SVGAGI. The CDR3 is 13 residues long. The V and J ends lost 7 bases and 1 base respectively, with 10 bases between them. The CDR3 region is CASIMRPNTEAFF. The CDR3 DNA reads as TGTGCCAGCATCATGCGGCCGAACACTGAAGCTTTCTTT.

The chain uses TRBV6-5 and TRBJ1-4, with 10 bases lining up with TRBD1. CDR3 length equals 14 residues. V shed 6 bases, J shed 7 bases, and the junction held 5 bases outside the gene matches. Germline V gene data show CDR1 as MNHEY and CDR2 as SVGAGI. DNA for the CDR3: TGTGCCAGCAGGGGGACAGGGGCCGTTGAAAAACTGTTTTTT. It specifies CASRGTGAVEKLFF.

The DNA for the CDR3 is TGTGCCAGCAGCGTAGATGGACAGGGTTCGCCTCTTGCTTTCTTT. Translation gives CASSVDGQGSPLAFF. The rearrangement joins TRBV9 to TRBJ1-1; TRBD1 aligns across 8 bases. The J segment lost 11 bases and the V segment lost 0 bases, leaving 12 bases of the junction unmatched. Germline lookup yields CDR1 SGDLS and CDR2 YYNGEE. The CDR3 has 15 residues.

The sample holds one count of this clone. The chain carries TRBV7-3 and TRBJ2-2, with TRBD1 as a possible D gene (5 bases). The CDR3 loop spans 16 amino acids. CDR1 and CDR2 from the germline V gene are SGHTA and FQGTGA. Between the trimmed V and J ends, which lost 5 bases and 1 base, there was a span of 14 bases. The CDR3 DNA reads TGTGCCAGCAGCCAACCCCAGGGAAGGAACACCGGGGAGCTGTTTTTT. Residues: CASSQPQGRNTGELFF.

This clone occurred once. The genes are TRBV30 and TRBJ1-6; D gene ambiguous. The germline V and J ends were trimmed by 2 bases and 9 bases, with 14 bases remaining between them. The germline gives CDR1 GTSNPN, CDR2 SVGIG (reference sequence). The CDR3 sequence is 14 residues long. The CDR3 is CAWSLGLSSSPLHF. In DNA form, the CDR3 reads TGTGCCTGGAGTCTTGGACTGTCGAGTTCACCCCTCCACTTT.

V and J are TRBV7-9 and TRBJ1-4; TRBD1 might be the D (5 bases). CDR1 SEHNR and CDR2 FQNEAQ come from the germline V gene (reference sequence). The CDR3 has 13 residues. Trimming took 3 bases from V and 8 from J, leaving 10 bases between them. CDR3 in DNA: TGTGCCAGCAGCTTGGGGCCTAGAGAAAAACTGTTTTTT. It translates to CASSLGPREKLFF.

This chain links TRBV12-5 with TRBJ1-1, with D uncertain. This CDR3 comprises 13 residues. Per the germline V gene, CDR1 is LGHNT and CDR2 is FRNRAP. V gave up 7 bases and J gave up 0 bases, with 9 bases separating them. CDR3 sequence: CASELSMNTEAFF. For the CDR3, the DNA is TGTGCTAGTGAACTTTCTATGAACACTGAAGCTTTCTTT.

The V and J genes are TRBV5-4 and TRBJ2-2; D possibly corresponds to TRBD2 (6 bases). Trimming left V 1 base short and J 4 bases short, with 11 bases between. Germline V lookup: CDR1 SGHNT, CDR2 YYREEE (reference sequence). This CDR3 spans 15 amino acids. Here the CDR3 reads CASSLSKTSTGELFF. Here the CDR3 DNA reads TGTGCCAGCAGCTTGAGTAAGACTAGCACCGGGGAGCTGTTTTTT.

The rearrangement uses TRBV5-1 and TRBJ1-1; D gene ambiguous. Germline V gene sequence: CDR1 SGHRS, CDR2 YFSETQ. CDR3 length: 14 residues. Trimming took off 5 bases at V and 3 bases at J, with 14 bases between the two ends. The chain's CDR3 is CASRRGGTDTEAFF. The CDR3 DNA reads TGCGCCAGCAGACGCGGAGGAACGGACACTGAAGCTTTCTTT.

The chain recombines TRBV5-7 with TRBJ2-3; D remains ambiguous. TRBV5-7 is an open reading frame whose function is uncertain. Trimming removed 9 bases from V and 0 bases from J, with 17 bases in between. CDR3 length equals 15 residues. The CDR3 coding sequence is TGTGCCACCCATCGTAGTAGATCTAGCACAGATACGCAGTATTTT. Translating it yields CATHRSRSSTDTQYF.

This chain connects TRBV11-1 to TRBJ2-7, with D perhaps matching TRBD1 (5 bases). This CDR3 is 15 amino acids long. CDR1 and CDR2 (germline): SGHAT, FQDESV (reference sequence). V lost 4 bases to trimming and J lost 4 bases, with 17 bases between them. The CDR3 sequence is CASSSPPQGTYEQYF. DNA for the CDR3: TGTGCCAGCAGCTCCCCTCCGCAGGGTACGTACGAGCAGTACTTC.

The V call is TRBV19, the J call TRBJ1-4; 7 nucleotides match TRBD1. The ends lost 6 bases at V and 3 bases at J; junction bases unmatched: 7. This CDR3 has 15 amino acids. CDR1 and CDR2 (germline): LNHDA, SQIVND (reference sequence). CDR3 sequence (DNA): TGTGCCAGTAGGGGACCCGGACAGGCTAATGAAAAACTGTTTTTT. As protein: CASRGPGQANEKLFF.

The rearrangement uses TRBV19 and TRBJ1-6; D is perhaps TRBD1 (6 bases). V lost 8 bases and J lost 10, with 15 bases in between. Germline CDR1 reads LNHDA; CDR2 reads SQIVND (reference sequence). This CDR3 is built from 13 residues. The CDR3 sequence: CASRDIRSSPLHF. The DNA of the CDR3 is TGTGCCAGTCGGGACATTCGGAGCTCACCCCTCCACTTT.

V gene TRBV5-4 combines with J gene TRBJ2-5, with a possible D match to TRBD2 (6 bases). V was cut by 2 bases and J by 5 bases, with 13 bases left in between. The CDR3 runs 14 residues. Germline assignment: CDR1 SGHNT and CDR2 YYREEE (reference sequence). The CDR3 DNA reads as TGTGCCAGCAGCTTACAGGAGGGAGTGGAGACCCAGTACTTC. Translated, it gives CASSLQEGVETQYF.

This chain links TRBV6-5 with TRBJ1-4; a weak D match, TRBD1 (5 bases). The V gene's germline CDR1 is MNHEY and CDR2 SVGAGI. The CDR3 is 11 residues long. Trimming took off 6 bases at V and 11 bases at J, with 10 bases between the two ends. DNA of the CDR3: TGTGCCAGCAGGGGGGGTGGGAAACTGTTTTTT. It specifies CASRGGGKLFF.

The V call is TRBV18, the J call TRBJ1-1, with a tentative D call TRBD1 (5 bases). V lost 3 bases and J 4 bases, leaving 9 bases between the germline ends. The CDR3 has 13 residues. Germline V lookup: CDR1 KGHSH, CDR2 LQKENI. The CDR3 nucleotides are TGTGCCAGCTCACCCCAGGGATCCACTGAAGCTTTCTTT. It codes for CASSPQGSTEAFF.

V and J are TRBV3-1 (or the pseudogene TRBV3-2) and TRBJ1-1; D perhaps matches TRBD1 (6 bases). V was cut by 1 base and J by 4 bases, with 10 bases left in between. This CDR3 is 14 amino acids long. Germline V CDR1 and CDR2: LGHDT, YNNKEL (reference sequence). CDR3 bases: TGTGCCAGCAGCCAAGTGGGAGGGGGCACTGAAGCTTTCTTT. This encodes CASSQVGGGTEAFF.

The V and J genes are TRBV5-1 and TRBJ1-5; D not resolved. Germline loops: CDR1 SGHRS, CDR2 YFSETQ. Trimming pared 0 bases from V and 6 bases from J, leaving 10 bases between. This CDR3 comprises 14 residues. This CDR3 reads CASSLGQEGQPQHF. In DNA form, the CDR3 reads TGCGCCAGCAGCTTGGGGCAGGAAGGTCAGCCCCAGCATTTT.

The chain couples TRBV9 to TRBJ2-1; tentatively, D is TRBD2 (7 bases). V lost 4 bases, J lost 7 bases, and 15 bases lay in between. This CDR3 contains 14 residues. Germline V gene data show CDR1 as SGDLS and CDR2 as YYNGEE. The CDR3 DNA is TGTGCCAGCAGCCTCACCGGGGGGCCTAATGAGCAGTTCTTC. It encodes CASSLTGGPNEQFF.

This chain links TRBV2 with TRBJ1-5; possibly TRBD1 for D (5 bases). The germline CDR1 and CDR2 sequences are SNHLY and FYNNEI. This CDR3 is 14 amino acids long. The V and J ends lost 1 base and 2 bases respectively, with 6 bases between them. CDR3 in amino acids: CASSEEQGNQPQHF. The CDR3 nucleotides are TGTGCCAGCAGTGAAGAACAGGGCAATCAGCCCCAGCATTTT.

This rearrangement joins TRBV15 to TRBJ2-2, with 12 bases lining up with TRBD2. The CDR3 loop spans 18 amino acids. The germline gives CDR1 LNHNV, CDR2 YYDKDF (reference sequence). V dropped 0 bases and J dropped 4; count of bases not matched to a gene: 6. The CDR3 loop is CATSRDRLAGGLTGELFF. CDR3 nucleotides: TGTGCCACCAGCAGAGATCGCCTAGCGGGGGGGCTCACCGGGGAGCTGTTTTTT.

This rearrangement joins TRBV3-1 (or the pseudogene TRBV3-2) to TRBJ2-3; no clear D gene. The CDR3 has 15 amino acids. The germline CDR1 and CDR2 sequences are LGHDT and YNNKEL (reference sequence). The V and J ends lost 0 bases and 2 bases respectively, with 9 bases between them. As DNA, the CDR3 is TGTGCCAGCAGCCAAGAACCAGGAACCACAGATACGCAGTATTTT. It is translated as CASSQEPGTTDTQYF.

This clone was seen just once. V and J are TRBV5-1 and TRBJ1-2; 9 positions match TRBD1. CDR1 and CDR2 from the germline V gene are SGHRS and YFSETQ. The length of the CDR3 is 14 residues. The V and J ends lost 7 bases and 8 bases, in that order; junction bases with no gene match: 12. The CDR3 is CASGQGLRIMGYTF. CDR3 DNA sequence: TGCGCCAGCGGACAGGGGCTAAGAATAATGGGCTACACCTTC.

In its sample, this clone was seen a few times. This rearrangement joins TRBV19 to TRBJ1-5; a possible D gene is TRBD1 (6 bases). This CDR3 has 15 amino acids. Looked up from germline, CDR1 is LNHDA and CDR2 is SQIVND (reference sequence). The V end lost 1 base, the J end lost 5 bases, and 12 bases lay between the germline ends. The CDR3 region is CASSIVAGVDQPQHF. CDR3 sequence (DNA): TGTGCCAGTAGTATAGTGGCAGGGGTCGATCAGCCCCAGCATTTT.

The V gene is TRBV27, the J gene TRBJ2-3, with 9 bases matching TRBD1. Germline V gene lookup returns CDR1 MNHEY and CDR2 SMNVEV (reference sequence). CDR3 length: 14 amino acids. Trimming at V came to 6 bases and at J to 3 bases, leaving 4 bases not matched to a gene. The chain's CDR3 is CASRGQGRTDTQYF. In DNA, the CDR3 is TGTGCCAGCAGAGGACAGGGGAGGACAGATACGCAGTATTTT.

The chain is built from TRBV14 and TRBJ2-4; 7 bases agree with TRBD2. This CDR3 is 13 amino acids long. Germline CDR1 reads SGHDN; CDR2 reads FVKESK. With 5 bases clipped from V and 9 bases from J, the junction kept 7 bases outside the gene matches. CDR3 bases: TGTGCCAGCAGCGTTACACCGGGGGGCATTCAGTACTTC. This sequence encodes CASSVTPGGIQYF.